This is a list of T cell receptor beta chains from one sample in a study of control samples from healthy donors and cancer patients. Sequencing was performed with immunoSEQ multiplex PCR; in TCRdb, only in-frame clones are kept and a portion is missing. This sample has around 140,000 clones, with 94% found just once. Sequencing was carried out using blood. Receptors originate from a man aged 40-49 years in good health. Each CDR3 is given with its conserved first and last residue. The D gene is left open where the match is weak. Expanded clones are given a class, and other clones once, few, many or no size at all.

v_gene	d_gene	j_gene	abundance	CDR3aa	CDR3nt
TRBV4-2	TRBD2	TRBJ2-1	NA	CASSQGLAERYNEQFF	TGTGCCAGCAGCCAGGGACTAGCGGAACGTTACAATGAGCAGTTCTTC
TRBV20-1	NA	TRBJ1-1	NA	CSALGDTEAFF	TGCAGTGCACTAGGGGACACTGAAGCTTTCTTT
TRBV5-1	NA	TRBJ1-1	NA	CASSFSDVNTEAFF	TGCGCCAGCAGCTTCTCAGACGTGAACACTGAAGCTTTCTTT
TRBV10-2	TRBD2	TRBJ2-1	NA	CASRSPWGEGRVNEQFF	TGCGCCAGCAGGAGCCCTTGGGGGGAGGGCCGGGTAAATGAGCAGTTCTTC
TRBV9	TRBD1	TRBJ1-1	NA	CASGTPGGGTEAFF	TGTGCCAGCGGAACCCCAGGGGGAGGCACTGAAGCTTTCTTT
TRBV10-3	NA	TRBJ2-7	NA	CAISVGASSYEQYF	TGTGCCATCAGTGTTGGGGCGAGCTCCTACGAGCAGTACTTC
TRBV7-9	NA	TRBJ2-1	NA	CASSLRSGRVYNEQFF	TGTGCCAGCAGCTTACGTTCTGGCAGGGTTTACAATGAGCAGTTCTTC
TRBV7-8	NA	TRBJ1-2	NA	CASSLGWSEPGDGYTF	TGTGCCAGCAGCTTAGGTTGGTCCGAACCCGGAGATGGCTACACCTTC
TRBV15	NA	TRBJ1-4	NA	CATSRGSTGTSNEKLFF	TGTGCCACCAGCAGGGGTTCCACCGGGACCTCTAATGAAAAACTGTTTTTT
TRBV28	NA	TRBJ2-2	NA	CASSLLGPGELFF	TGTGCCAGCAGTTTACTCGGCCCCGGGGAGCTGTTTTTT
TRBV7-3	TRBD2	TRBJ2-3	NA	CASSLGLAGGTDTQYF	TGTGCCAGCAGCTTAGGCCTAGCGGGGGGGACAGATACGCAGTATTTT
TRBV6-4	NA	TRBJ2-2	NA	CASTPGPNTGELFF	TGTGCCAGCACCCCGGGACCGAACACCGGGGAGCTGTTTTTT
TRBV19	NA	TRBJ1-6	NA	CASSTGGTGSPLHF	TGTGCCAGTAGTACCGGGGGCACAGGTTCACCCCTCCACTTT
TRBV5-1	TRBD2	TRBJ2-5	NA	CASSLESPGTSGGRQETQYF	TGCGCCAGCAGCTTGGAATCCCCCGGGACTAGCGGGGGGAGGCAAGAGACCCAGTACTTC
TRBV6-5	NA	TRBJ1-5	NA	CASRQGMGQPQHF	TGTGCCAGCAGACAGGGCATGGGTCAGCCCCAGCATTTT
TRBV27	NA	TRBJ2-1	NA	CASSTNLRDHEYEQFF	TGTGCCAGCAGCACGAACCTCCGGGACCACGAGTATGAGCAGTTCTTC
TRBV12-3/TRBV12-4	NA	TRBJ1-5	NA	CASSFSSNQPQHF	TGTGCCAGCAGTTTCAGTAGCAATCAGCCCCAGCATTTT
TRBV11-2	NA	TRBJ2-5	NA	CASSRQVAETQYF	TGTGCCAGCAGTCGACAGGTGGCGGAGACCCAGTACTTC
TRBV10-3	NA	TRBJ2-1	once	CAISGRISYNEQFF	TGTGCCATCAGTGGGAGAATCTCCTACAATGAGCAGTTCTTC
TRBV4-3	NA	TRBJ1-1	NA	CASSQVSVQGNTEAFF	TGCGCCAGCAGCCAAGTCTCTGTACAGGGGAACACTGAAGCTTTCTTT
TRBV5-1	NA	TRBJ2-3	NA	CASSQTNTGADTQYF	TGCGCCAGCAGCCAGACAAACACGGGGGCAGATACGCAGTATTTT
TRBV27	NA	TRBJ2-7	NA	CASSLKASYEQYF	TGTGCCAGCAGTTTAAAGGCCTCCTACGAGCAGTACTTC
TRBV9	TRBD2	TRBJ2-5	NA	CASSARGGSLQETQYF	TGTGCCAGCAGCGCGCGGGGGGGTTCCCTCCAAGAGACCCAGTACTTC
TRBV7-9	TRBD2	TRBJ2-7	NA	CASSLARVSGRHEQYF	TGTGCCAGCAGCTTAGCGCGGGTTAGCGGGAGGCACGAGCAGTACTTC
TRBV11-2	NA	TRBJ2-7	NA	CASSLGVASYEQYF	TGTGCCAGCAGCTTAGGAGTGGCTTCCTACGAGCAGTACTTC
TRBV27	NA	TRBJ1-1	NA	CASKTNTEAFF	TGTGCCAGCAAAACGAACACTGAAGCTTTCTTT
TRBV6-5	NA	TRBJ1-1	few	CASSYSPGRGYTEAFF	TGTGCCAGCAGTTACTCGCCAGGGAGGGGGTACACTGAAGCTTTCTTT
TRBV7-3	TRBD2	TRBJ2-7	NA	CASSLAPSGRYEQYF	TGTGCCAGCAGCTTAGCTCCTAGCGGGAGGTACGAGCAGTACTTC
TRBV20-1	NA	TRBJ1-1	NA	CSASKDGGTEAFF	TGCAGTGCTAGTAAGGACGGAGGGACTGAAGCTTTCTTT
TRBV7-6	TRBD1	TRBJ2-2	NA	CASSAAPGGQENTGELFF	TGTGCCAGCAGCGCCGCCCCCGGGGGACAGGAAAACACCGGGGAGCTGTTTTTT
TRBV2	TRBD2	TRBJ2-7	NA	CATRGGLGEQYF	TGTGCCACGCGCGGGGGGCTCGGCGAGCAGTACTTC
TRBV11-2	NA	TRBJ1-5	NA	CASSLDRLQPQHF	TGTGCCAGCAGCTTAGATAGGTTACAGCCCCAGCATTTT
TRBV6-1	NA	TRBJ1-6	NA	CASSDGTRNSPLHF	TGTGCCAGCAGTGACGGGACAAGGAATTCACCCCTCCACTTT
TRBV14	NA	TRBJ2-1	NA	CASSQVDSYNEQFF	TGTGCCAGCAGCCAAGTAGACTCCTACAATGAGCAGTTCTTC
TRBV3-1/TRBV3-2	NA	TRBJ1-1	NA	CASSLLGGRNTEAFF	TGTGCCAGCAGCCTCCTTGGGGGGCGGAACACTGAAGCTTTCTTT
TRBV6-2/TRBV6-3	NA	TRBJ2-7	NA	CASSWPGEGGYEQYF	TGTGCCAGCAGTTGGCCAGGGGAGGGAGGCTACGAGCAGTACTTC
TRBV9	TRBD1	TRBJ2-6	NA	CASSVAHGTGARGANVLTF	TGTGCCAGCAGCGTAGCCCACGGGACAGGGGCGCGGGGGGCCAACGTCCTGACTTTC
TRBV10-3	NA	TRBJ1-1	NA	CAISPGSTEAFF	TGTGCCATCTCACCAGGAAGTACTGAAGCTTTCTTT
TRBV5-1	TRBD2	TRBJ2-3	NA	CASSPQAGVTDTQYF	TGCGCCAGCAGCCCTCAAGCGGGAGTAACAGATACGCAGTATTTT
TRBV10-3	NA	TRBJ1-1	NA	CAISEFGTEAFF	TGTGCCATCAGTGAGTTTGGGACTGAAGCTTTCTTT
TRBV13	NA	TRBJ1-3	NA	CASSLESTSGNTIYF	TGTGCCAGCAGCTTAGAATCCACCTCTGGAAACACCATATATTTT
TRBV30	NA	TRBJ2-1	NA	CAWNPPRGYNEQFF	TGTGCCTGGAATCCCCCCCGGGGTTACAATGAGCAGTTCTTC
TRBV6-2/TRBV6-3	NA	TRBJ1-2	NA	CASSYREQGFNYGYTF	TGTGCCAGCAGTTACCGGGAGCAGGGGTTTAACTATGGCTACACCTTC
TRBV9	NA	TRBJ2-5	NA	CASSSREGEETQYF	TGTGCCAGCAGCTCCCGCGAGGGGGAGGAGACCCAGTACTTC
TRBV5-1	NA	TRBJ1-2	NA	CASSLNSNYGYTF	TGCGCCAGCAGCTTGAACTCTAACTATGGCTACACCTTC
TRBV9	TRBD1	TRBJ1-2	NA	CASSVSPGLQGARGYTF	TGTGCCAGCAGCGTATCCCCCGGTCTACAGGGGGCGCGGGGCTACACCTTC
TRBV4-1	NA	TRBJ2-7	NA	CASSQGTDSYEQYF	TGCGCCAGCAGCCAAGGGACCGACTCCTACGAGCAGTACTTC
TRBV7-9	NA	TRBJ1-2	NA	CASSPRPLDKGYTF	TGTGCCAGCAGCCCCCGCCCCCTGGACAAAGGCTACACCTTC
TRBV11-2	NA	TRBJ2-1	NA	CASSQGGISYNEQFF	TGTGCCAGCAGCCAGGGGGGCATCTCCTACAATGAGCAGTTCTTC
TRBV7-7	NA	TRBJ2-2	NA	CASSLWEGDTGELFF	TGTGCTAGCAGCTTGTGGGAGGGGGACACCGGGGAGCTGTTTTTT
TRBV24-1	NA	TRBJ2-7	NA	CATSDPPYYEQYF	TGTGCCACCAGTGATCCCCCTTACTACGAGCAGTACTTC